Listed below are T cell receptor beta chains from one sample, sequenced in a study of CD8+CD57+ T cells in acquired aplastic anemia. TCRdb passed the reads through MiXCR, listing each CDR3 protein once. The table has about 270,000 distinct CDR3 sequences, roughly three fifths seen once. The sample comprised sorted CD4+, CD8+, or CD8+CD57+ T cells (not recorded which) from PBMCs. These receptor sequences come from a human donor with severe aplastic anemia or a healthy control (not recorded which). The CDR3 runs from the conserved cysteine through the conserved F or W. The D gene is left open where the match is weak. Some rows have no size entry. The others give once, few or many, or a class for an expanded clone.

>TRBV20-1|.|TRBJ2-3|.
TGCAGTGCTTTTAGACTCCCTAAGACAGATACGCAGTATTTT
CSAFRLPKTDTQYF
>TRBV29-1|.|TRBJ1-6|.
TGCAGCGTTGAGGAGGTGCCAGGGGACTCACCCCTCCACTTT
CSVEEVPGDSPLHF
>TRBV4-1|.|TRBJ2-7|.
TGCGCCAGCAGCCAAGATGAGTACGAGCAGTACTTC
CASSQDEYEQYF
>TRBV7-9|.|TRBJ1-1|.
TGTGCCAGCAGCCTTGCGACAGGCGTGAACACTGAAGCTTTCTTT
CASSLATGVNTEAFF
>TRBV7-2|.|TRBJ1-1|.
TGTGCCAGCAGCTTCGTCCAGGCCCCGAACACTGAAGCTTTCTTT
CASSFVQAPNTEAFF
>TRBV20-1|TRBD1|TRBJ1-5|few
TGCAGTGCTAGGGACAGGGGGCTGGTGGGCAATCAGCCCCAGCATTTT
CSARDRGLVGNQPQHF
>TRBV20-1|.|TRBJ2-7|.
TGCAGTGCTAGAGATCCAGGCCCCTACGAACAGTGCTTC
CSARDPGPYEQCF
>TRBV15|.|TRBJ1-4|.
TGTGCCACCAGCAGCCCCTCGGACCCGGCAACTAATGAAAAACTGTTTTTT
CATSSPSDPATNEKLFF
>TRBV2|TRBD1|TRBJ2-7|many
TGTGCCAGCGGAGCCGACAGGGGATTCTACGAGCAGTACTTC
CASGADRGFYEQYF
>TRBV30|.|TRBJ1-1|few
TGTGCCTGGAGCCGGGGCAGTTTCATGAACACTGAAGCTTTCTTT
CAWSRGSFMNTEAFF
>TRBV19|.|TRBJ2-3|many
TGTGCCAGTAGTTCTGACAGCGACGACCAGTATTTT
CASSSDSDDQYF
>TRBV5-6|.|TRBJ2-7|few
TGTGCCAGCAGCTTCCTCCAGACCTCCTACGAGCAGTACTTC
CASSFLQTSYEQYF
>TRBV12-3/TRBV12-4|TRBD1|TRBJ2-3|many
TGTGCCAGCAGTTTAGCGCAGGGAGCCGGGACAGGGACAGATACGCAGTATTTT
CASSLAQGAGTGTDTQYF
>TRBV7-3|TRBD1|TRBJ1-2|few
TGTGCCAGCAGCTTAGGACAGGGTGGCGACTATGGCTACACCTTC
CASSLGQGGDYGYTF
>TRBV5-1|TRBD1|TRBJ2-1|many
TGCGCCAGCAGCCAAACCGGGACAGGGCAGAGAAATGAGCAGTTCTTC
CASSQTGTGQRNEQFF
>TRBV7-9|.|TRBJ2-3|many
TGTGCCAGCAGCTTACCGGCAAACTATAGCACAGATACGCAGTATTTT
CASSLPANYSTDTQYF
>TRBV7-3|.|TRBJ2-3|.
TGTGCCAGCAGCTCCTCAGGGTCCGATACGCAGTATTTT
CASSSSGSDTQYF
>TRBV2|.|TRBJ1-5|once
TGTGCCACCCGACAGAGCAATCAGCCCCAGCATTTT
CATRQSNQPQHF
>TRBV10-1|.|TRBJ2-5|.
TGCGCCAGCAGTGGTACGGGAATCGAGACCCAGTACTTC
CASSGTGIETQYF
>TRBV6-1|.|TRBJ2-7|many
TGTGCCAGCAGCCAGCGGTACGAGCAGTACTTC
CASSQRYEQYF
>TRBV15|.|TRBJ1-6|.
TGTGCCTCACAATCCAGGGCTAGGGGGGCAACCTCACCCCTCCACTTT
CASQSRARGATSPLHF
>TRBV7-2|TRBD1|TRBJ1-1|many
TGTGCCAGCAGCCTCGGGACAGGGTTCGACACTGAAGCTTTCTTT
CASSLGTGFDTEAFF
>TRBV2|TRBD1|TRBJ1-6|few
TGTGCCAGCAGCTATACCGGGACAGGGGGGCCACCCCTCCACTTT
CASSYTGTGGPPLHF
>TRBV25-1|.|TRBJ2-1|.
TGTGCCAGCAGTAGTGGGACTCCTCAAGGGAATGAGCAGTTCTTC
CASSSGTPQGNEQFF
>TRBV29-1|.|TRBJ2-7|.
TGCAGCGTTGGGGAGCTGCACGAGCAGTACTTC
CSVGELHEQYF
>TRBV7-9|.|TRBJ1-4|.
TGTGCCAGCAGCTTGGATTGGGGGCCTGAAAAACTGTTTTTT
CASSLDWGPEKLFF
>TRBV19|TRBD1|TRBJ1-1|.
TGTGCCAGTAGTATGACAGGGTGGACTGAAGCTTTCTTT
CASSMTGWTEAFF
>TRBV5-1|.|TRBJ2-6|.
TGCGCCAGCATGGAGGCTGGGGCCAACGTCCTGACTTTC
CASMEAGANVLTF
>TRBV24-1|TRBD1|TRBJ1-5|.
TGTGCCACCAGTGATTTCGACGGGACAGGGTCGAATCAGCCCCAGCATTTT
CATSDFDGTGSNQPQHF
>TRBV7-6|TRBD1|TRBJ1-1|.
TGTGCCAGCAGCTTTGGGGACAGGAACACTGAAGCTTTCTTT
CASSFGDRNTEAFF
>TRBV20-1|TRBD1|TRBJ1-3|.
TGCAGTGCTAGACGGACAGGGGGCGGAAACACCATATATTTT
CSARRTGGGNTIYF